Listed here is a single T cell receptor (beta chain). The data stem from a study of shared clonotypes between healthy human individuals. Profiled with immunoSEQ multiplex PCR; TCRdb holds only in-frame clones, not every one. Among around 1.1 million clones listed, around 82% were seen once. This CDR3 has 16 residues. CDR1 is LNHDA and CDR2 is SQIVND in the germline V gene (reference sequence). V was trimmed by 5 bases and J by 1 base, leaving 17 bases between them. The rearrangement uses TRBV19 and TRBJ1-1; D perhaps matches TRBD1 (5 bases). What was sequenced was memory CD4+ T cells from PBMCs. Subset defined: CD45RA-negative fraction. This receptor was identified in a young man in good health. Some clones in this sample may be carry-over from other donors' samples. CDR3 amino acids: CASSGREGRGNTEAFF. The CDR3 DNA sequence: TGTGCCAGTAGTGGCCGGGAGGGGCGCGGGAACACTGAAGCTTTCTTT.